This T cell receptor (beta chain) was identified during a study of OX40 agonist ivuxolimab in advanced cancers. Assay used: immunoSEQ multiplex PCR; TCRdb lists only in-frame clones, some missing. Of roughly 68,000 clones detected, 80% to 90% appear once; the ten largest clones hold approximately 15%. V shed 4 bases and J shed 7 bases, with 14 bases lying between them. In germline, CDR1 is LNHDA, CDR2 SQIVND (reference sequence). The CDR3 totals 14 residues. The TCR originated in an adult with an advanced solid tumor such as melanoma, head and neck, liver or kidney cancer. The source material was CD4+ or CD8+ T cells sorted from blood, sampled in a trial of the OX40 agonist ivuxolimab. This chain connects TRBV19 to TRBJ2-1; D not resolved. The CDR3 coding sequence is TGTGCCAGTAGTAGGCCCGGCTTGGGGAATGAGCAGTTCTTC. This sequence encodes CASSRPGLGNEQFF.